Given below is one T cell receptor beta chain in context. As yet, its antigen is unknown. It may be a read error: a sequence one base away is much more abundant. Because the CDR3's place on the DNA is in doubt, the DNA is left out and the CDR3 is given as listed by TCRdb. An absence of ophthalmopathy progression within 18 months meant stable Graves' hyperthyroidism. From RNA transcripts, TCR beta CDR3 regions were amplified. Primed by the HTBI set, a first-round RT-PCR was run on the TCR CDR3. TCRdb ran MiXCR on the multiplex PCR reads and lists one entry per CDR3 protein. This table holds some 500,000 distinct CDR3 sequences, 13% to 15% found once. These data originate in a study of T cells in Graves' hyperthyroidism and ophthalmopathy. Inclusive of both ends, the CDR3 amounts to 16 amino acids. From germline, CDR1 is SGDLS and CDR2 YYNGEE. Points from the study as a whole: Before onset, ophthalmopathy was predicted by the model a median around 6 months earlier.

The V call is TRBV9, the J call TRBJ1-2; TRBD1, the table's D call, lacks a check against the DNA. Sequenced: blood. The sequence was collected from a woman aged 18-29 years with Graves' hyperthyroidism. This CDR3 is CASSVDPVGKGAGCTF.